This passage covers 20 T cell receptor beta chains from one sample sequenced in a study of cytomegalovirus exposure and HLA in healthy donors. PCR involved 60 Vbeta and 13 Jbeta primers. The data were produced by immunoSEQ multiplex PCR, yet TCRdb's version contains in-frame clones alone and is incomplete. Of fewer than 200,000 clones listed, about four fifths are singletons. The specimen sequenced was PBMCs. The receptor set was obtained from a man under 40 in good health and CMV-seronegative.

This chain links TRBV2 with TRBJ1-4; 11 positions agree with TRBD1. The CDR3 loop spans 17 amino acids. The germline V gene encodes CDR1 SNHLY and CDR2 FYNNEI. J gave up 7 bases and V 5 bases, and 12 bases lay outside the gene matches. The CDR3 loop reads CASSSGTGGSGGEKLFF. The CDR3 DNA reads TGTGCCAGCAGTTCCGGGACAGGGGGGTCCGGGGGTGAAAAACTGTTTTTT.

The chain employs TRBV7-2 and TRBJ1-5; 9 nucleotides agree with TRBD1. The CDR3 totals 15 residues. Losses at the gene ends were 1 base for V and 4 bases for J; bases not matched to a gene: 2. CDR1 and CDR2 from the germline V gene are SGHTA and FQGNSA. CDR3 region: CASSLGGTGNQPQHF. The CDR3 DNA sequence: TGTGCCAGCAGCTTAGGGGGGACAGGGAATCAGCCCCAGCATTTT.

The chain combines TRBV27 with TRBJ2-7; a possible D gene is TRBD1 (5 bases). The CDR3 sequence is 15 residues long. CDR1 and CDR2 from the germline V gene are MNHEY and SMNVEV (reference sequence). V dropped 1 base and J dropped 3 bases, with 13 bases sitting between them. CDR3 nucleotide sequence: TGTGCCAGCAGTTTATATAGCCGGACAAGCTACGAGCAGTACTTC. It is translated as CASSLYSRTSYEQYF.

V gene TRBV7-2 combines with J gene TRBJ2-4; 8 bases line up with TRBD1. This CDR3 has 14 residues. J was trimmed by 9 bases and V by 5 bases; bases with no gene match: 9. Germline-derived CDR1 and CDR2 are SGHTA and FQGNSA. The CDR3 nucleotides are TGTGCCAGCAGCCCTGGACAGGGCCGCGTCATTCAGTACTTC. This codes for CASSPGQGRVIQYF.

This clone came up a few times. One end of the junction fails to match germline, which may point to a read error. The chain links TRBV7-9 to TRBJ1-1, with 12 bases that match TRBD1. Germline V lookup: CDR1 SEHNR, CDR2 FQNEAQ (reference sequence). The CDR3 runs to 17 residues. CDR3 residues: CSSSTRRGTGGRTEAFF. The CDR3 DNA reads TGTTCCAGCAGCACCCGGAGGGGGACAGGGGGCCGGACTGAAGCTTTCTTT.

The chain employs TRBV19 and TRBJ2-2; D might be TRBD2 (5 bases). Germline CDR1 and CDR2: LNHDA and SQIVND (reference sequence). V lost 6 bases to trimming and J lost 8 bases, with 13 bases between them. The CDR3 length is 13 residues. The CDR3 DNA is TGTGCCAGTAGCCTTCTAGCATCTGGGGAGCTGTTTTTT. Amino acid sequence: CASSLLASGELFF.

The table lists this clone with a few counts. The V gene is TRBV9, the J gene TRBJ2-5; 11 bases are a match to TRBD2. The CDR3 runs 16 residues. Unmatched junction bases numbered 4, after V lost 1 base and J lost 2 bases. Germline V gives CDR1 SGDLS, CDR2 YYNGEE. The CDR3 loop is CASSVSPSGGQETQYF. The CDR3 coding sequence is TGTGCCAGCAGCGTATCTCCTAGCGGGGGGCAAGAGACCCAGTACTTC.

In regard to this clone: An end of the junction differs from the germline gene, which may be a read error. This chain links TRBV7-9 with TRBJ2-1; 12 nucleotides line up with TRBD2. The germline CDR1 and CDR2 sequences are SEHNR and FQNEAQ (reference sequence). The CDR3 contains 17 residues. The CDR3 nucleotides read TGTTCCAGCAGCTCCCCGACTAGCGGGAGCTCCTACAATGAGCAGTTCTTC. It codes for CSSSSPTSGSSYNEQFF.

The chain carries TRBV30 and TRBJ2-5; 7 bases are a match to TRBD1. This CDR3 contains 13 residues. In germline, CDR1 is GTSNPN, CDR2 SVGIG (reference sequence). Trimming took 0 bases from V and 4 from J; bases not matched to a gene: 2. The CDR3 spells CAWSVYRGETQYF. As DNA, the CDR3 is TGTGCCTGGAGTGTTTACAGGGGAGAGACCCAGTACTTC.

The chain has TRBV5-4 and TRBJ2-7; 9 bases line up with TRBD2. The J segment lost 4 bases and the V segment lost 1 base, leaving 18 bases of the junction unmatched. Germline CDR1 is SGHNT and CDR2 is YYREEE (reference sequence). CDR3 length equals 19 residues. CDR3 nucleotides: TGTGCCAGCAGCTTGTTGGTGACTAGCGGAACTCCTAGGGGGTACGAGCAGTACTTC. It codes for CASSLLVTSGTPRGYEQYF.

The chain is built from TRBV7-3 and TRBJ1-2; D gene uncertain. The CDR3 runs 14 residues. V dropped 1 base and J dropped 0 bases, with 6 bases sitting between them. Germline CDR1 SGHTA, CDR2 FQGTGA. The CDR3, as DNA: TGTGCCAGCAGCTTAAGGGCAGCTAACTATGGCTACACCTTC. It translates to CASSLRAANYGYTF.

This chain connects TRBV4-1 to TRBJ2-5; tentatively, D is TRBD1 (6 bases). Near its end, the DNA agrees better with TRBJ2-7, so the J call may be wrong. Germline V gene data show CDR1 as MGHRA and CDR2 as YSYEKL. This CDR3 spans 13 amino acids. CDR3 sequence: CASSPGHFYEQYF. The DNA for the CDR3 is TGCGCCAGCAGCCCGGGACATTTCTACGAGCAGTACTTC.

The V gene is TRBV5-6, the J gene TRBJ2-1, with TRBD1 matching 9 bases. The V and J ends lost 4 bases and 7 bases, in that order; junction bases with no gene match: 9. The CDR3 consists of 15 residues. Germline lookup yields CDR1 SGHDT and CDR2 YYEEEE. The CDR3 sequence is CASSLDRGRGNEQFF. CDR3 DNA: TGTGCCAGCAGCCTGGACAGGGGCAGGGGTAATGAGCAGTTCTTC.

This rearrangement joins TRBV11-2 to TRBJ1-4; the D gene is possibly TRBD1 (6 bases). The germline gives CDR1 SGHAT, CDR2 FQNNGV. Trimming took 3 bases from V and 7 from J, leaving 12 bases between them. CDR3 length: 14 residues. The CDR3 protein is CASSFGVRGEKLFF. As DNA, the CDR3 is TGTGCCAGCAGCTTCGGAGTCAGGGGTGAAAAACTGTTTTTT.

CDR3 loop: CASSLAAGAATDTQYF. In DNA form, the CDR3 reads TGTGCCAGCAGCTTAGCGGCGGGGGCCGCCACAGATACGCAGTATTTT. The chain links TRBV7-2 to TRBJ2-3; perhaps TRBD2 as D (7 bases). Trimming removed 0 bases at V and 2 bases at J, with 12 bases between. The CDR3 has 16 amino acids. The germline gives CDR1 SGHTA, CDR2 FQGNSA.

The chain uses TRBV5-4 and TRBJ1-2; D gene ambiguous. CDR3 length equals 14 residues. Germline CDR1 is SGHNT and CDR2 is YYREEE (reference sequence). Between the trimmed V and J ends, which lost 3 bases and 8 bases, there was a span of 17 bases. This CDR3 reads CASSSSGLNRGYTF. The CDR3 region has the DNA TGTGCCAGCAGCTCCTCCGGTCTAAACCGGGGCTACACCTTC.

The chain's CDR3 is CSVDLAGLVNEQFF. In DNA form, the CDR3 reads TGCAGCGTGGACCTAGCGGGATTAGTTAATGAGCAGTTCTTC. The chain is built from TRBV29-1 and TRBJ2-1; 9 bases agree with TRBD2. V was clipped by 6 bases and J by 7 bases; unmatched bases: 10. Germline V gene sequence: CDR1 SQVTM, CDR2 ANQGSEA. The CDR3 spans 14 residues.

This clone was picked up a small number of times. The gene calls are TRBV19 and TRBJ2-7; 8 positions agree with TRBD1. The ends lost 1 base at V and 0 bases at J; junction bases unmatched: 2. The CDR3 has 15 residues. Germline V lookup: CDR1 LNHDA, CDR2 SQIVND (reference sequence). The CDR3 DNA reads as TGTGCCAGTAGTATAGCAACAGGGGGCTCCTACGAGCAGTACTTC. It codes for CASSIATGGSYEQYF. Combining the CDR3 with reference TRBV19 and TRBJ2-7 gives the whole variable domain DGGITQSPKYLFRKEGQNVTLSCEQNLNHDAMYWYRQDPGQGLRLIYYSQIVNDFQKGDIAEGYSVSREKKESFPLTVTSAQKNPTAFYLCASSIATGGSYEQYFGPGTRLTVT.

This chain joins TRBV6-6 and TRBJ1-3, with TRBD1 as a possible D gene (6 bases). Trimming removed 6 bases from V and 0 bases from J, with 12 bases in between. The CDR3 is made up of 15 amino acids. The germline gives CDR1 MNHNY, CDR2 SVGAGI (reference sequence). The CDR3 DNA follows: TGTGCCAGCAGCTACGAGGGGGTCTCTGGAAACACCATATATTTT. Translating gives CASSYEGVSGNTIYF.

The chain employs TRBV28 and TRBJ1-4; 8 bases are shared with TRBD1. The CDR3 totals 16 residues. The germline V gene encodes CDR1 MDHEN and CDR2 SYDVKM. V shed 2 bases and J 3 bases; nucleotides not matched to a gene: 5. The CDR3 DNA reads as TGTGCCAGCAGTTTAGTCCGGACAGGGCCTAATGAAAAACTGTTTTTT. Its translation is CASSLVRTGPNEKLFF.